This T cell receptor beta chain was identified during a study of CD8 T cells in ankylosing spondylitis. V was shortened by 5 bases and J by 0 bases, with 8 bases between the two germline ends. CDR3 size: 13 residues. TCRdb re-called the 5' RACE reads with MiXCR, one entry per CDR3 protein. The profile covers about 160,000 distinct CDR3 sequences, with about 42% appearing a single time and roughly 15% taken by the ten largest. The source of this sequence is a male donor with ankylosing spondylitis. Sequencing input: synovial fluid, either unsorted or a sorted T cell fraction (not recorded which). This chain joins TRBV12-3 or TRBV12-4 and TRBJ2-7, with unresolved D. Here the CDR3 reads CASSKGASYEQYF. In nucleotides, the CDR3 is TGTGCCAGCAGTAAAGGAGCCTCCTACGAGCAGTACTTC.